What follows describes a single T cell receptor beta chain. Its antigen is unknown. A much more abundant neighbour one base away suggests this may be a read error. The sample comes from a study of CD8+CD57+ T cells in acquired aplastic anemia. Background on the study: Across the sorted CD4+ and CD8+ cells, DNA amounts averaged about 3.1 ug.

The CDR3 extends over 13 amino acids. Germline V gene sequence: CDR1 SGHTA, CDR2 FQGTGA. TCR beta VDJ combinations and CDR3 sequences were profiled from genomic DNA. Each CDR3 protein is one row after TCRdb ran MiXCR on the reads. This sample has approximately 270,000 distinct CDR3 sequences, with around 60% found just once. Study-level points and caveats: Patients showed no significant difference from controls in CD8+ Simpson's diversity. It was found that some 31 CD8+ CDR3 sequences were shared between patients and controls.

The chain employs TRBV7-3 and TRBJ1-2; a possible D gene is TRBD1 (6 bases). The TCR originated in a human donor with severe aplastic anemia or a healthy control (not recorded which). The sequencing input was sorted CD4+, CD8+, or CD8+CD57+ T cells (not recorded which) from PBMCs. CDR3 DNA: TGTGCCAGCAGCCCCGACAGGAACTGTGGCTACACCTTC. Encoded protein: CASSPDRNCGYTF.